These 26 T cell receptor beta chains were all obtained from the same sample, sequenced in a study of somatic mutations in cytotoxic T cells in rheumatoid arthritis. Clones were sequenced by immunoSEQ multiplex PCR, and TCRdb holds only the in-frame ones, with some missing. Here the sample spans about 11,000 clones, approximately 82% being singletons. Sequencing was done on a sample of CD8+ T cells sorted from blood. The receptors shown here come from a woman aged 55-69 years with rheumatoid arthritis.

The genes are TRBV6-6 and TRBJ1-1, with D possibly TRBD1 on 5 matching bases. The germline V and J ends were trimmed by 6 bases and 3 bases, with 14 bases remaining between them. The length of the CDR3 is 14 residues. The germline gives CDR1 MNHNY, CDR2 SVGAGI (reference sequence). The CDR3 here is CASSQGGEDTEAFF. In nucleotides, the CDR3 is TGTGCCAGCAGCCAGGGAGGCGAGGACACTGAAGCTTTCTTT.

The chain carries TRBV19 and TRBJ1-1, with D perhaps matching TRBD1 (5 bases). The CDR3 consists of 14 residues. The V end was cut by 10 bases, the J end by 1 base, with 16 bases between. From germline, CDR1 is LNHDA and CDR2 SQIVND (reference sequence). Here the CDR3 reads CATHGGLQNTEAFF. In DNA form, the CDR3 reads TGTGCCACCCATGGGGGACTCCAGAACACTGAAGCTTTCTTT.

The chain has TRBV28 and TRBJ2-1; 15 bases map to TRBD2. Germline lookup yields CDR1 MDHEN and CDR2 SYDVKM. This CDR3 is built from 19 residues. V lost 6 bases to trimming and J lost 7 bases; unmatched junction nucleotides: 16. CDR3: CASSSGTSGRRGRGNEQFF. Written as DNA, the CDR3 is TGTGCCAGCAGCTCCGGGACTAGCGGGAGGAGGGGTCGGGGGAATGAGCAGTTCTTC.

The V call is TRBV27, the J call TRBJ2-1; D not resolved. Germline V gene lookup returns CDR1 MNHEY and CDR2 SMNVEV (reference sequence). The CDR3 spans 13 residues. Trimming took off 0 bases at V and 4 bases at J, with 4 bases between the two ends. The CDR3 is CASSLSLYNEQFF. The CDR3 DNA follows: TGTGCCAGCAGTTTATCCTTGTACAATGAGCAGTTCTTC.

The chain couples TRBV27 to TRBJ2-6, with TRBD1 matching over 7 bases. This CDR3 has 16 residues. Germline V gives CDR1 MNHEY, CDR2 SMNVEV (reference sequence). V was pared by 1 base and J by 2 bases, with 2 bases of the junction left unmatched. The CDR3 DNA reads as TGTGCCAGCAGTTTATGGGACAGTGCTGGGGCCAACGTCCTGACTTTC. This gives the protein CASSLWDSAGANVLTF.

DNA for the CDR3: TGTGCCAGCAACCCTACGGGGAGCGGTAATCAGCCCCAGCATTTT. Translation gives CASNPTGSGNQPQHF. V usage is TRBV28 and J usage is TRBJ1-5; D gene uncertain. Trimming stripped 7 bases from V and 4 bases from J, with 17 bases between. The CDR3 extends over 15 amino acids. Germline V CDR1 and CDR2: MDHEN, SYDVKM.

CDR3: CASSLGDPNTEAFF. CDR3 in DNA: TGTGCCAGCAGCTTAGGGGATCCGAACACTGAAGCTTTCTTT. The chain couples TRBV5-4 to TRBJ1-1, with D possibly matching TRBD1 (5 bases). The ends were cut back, 2 bases at V and 1 base at J, with 9 bases in the middle. Germline CDR1 is SGHNT and CDR2 is YYREEE (reference sequence). This CDR3 region has 14 residues. Using reference TRBV5-4 and TRBJ1-1 for the parts outside the CDR3, the full variable domain is ETGVTQSPTHLIKTRGQQVTLRCSSQSGHNTVSWYQQALGQGPQFIFQYYREEENGRGNFPPRFSGLQFPNYSSELNVNALELDDSALYLCASSLGDPNTEAFFGQGTRLTVV.

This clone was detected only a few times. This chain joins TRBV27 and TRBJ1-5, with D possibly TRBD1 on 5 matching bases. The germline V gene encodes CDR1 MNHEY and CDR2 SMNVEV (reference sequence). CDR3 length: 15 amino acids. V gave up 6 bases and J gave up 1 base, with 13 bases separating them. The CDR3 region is CASSLTPGSNQPQHF. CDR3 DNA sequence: TGTGCCAGCAGCCTGACCCCAGGGAGCAATCAGCCCCAGCATTTT.

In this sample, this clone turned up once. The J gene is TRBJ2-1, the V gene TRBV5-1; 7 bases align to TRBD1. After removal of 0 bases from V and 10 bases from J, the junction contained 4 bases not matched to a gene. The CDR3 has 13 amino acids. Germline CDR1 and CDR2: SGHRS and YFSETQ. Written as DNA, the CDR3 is TGCGCCAGCAGCTTGGAGGGGGCGTTGGAGCAGTTCTTC. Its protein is CASSLEGALEQFF.

CDR3 in amino acids: CASSLWRENTGELFF. CDR3 bases: TGTGCCAGCAGTTTGTGGCGGGAGAACACCGGGGAGCTGTTTTTT. The rearrangement uses TRBV27 and TRBJ2-2; TRBD2 might be the D (6 bases). Germline-derived CDR1 and CDR2 are MNHEY and SMNVEV (reference sequence). The CDR3 covers 15 residues. Between the trimmed V and J ends, which lost 3 bases and 1 base, there was a span of 9 bases.

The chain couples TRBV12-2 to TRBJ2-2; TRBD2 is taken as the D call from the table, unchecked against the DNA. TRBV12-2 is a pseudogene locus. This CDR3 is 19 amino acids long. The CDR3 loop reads CASRLLGTSGRANTGELFF. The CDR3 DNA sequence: TGTGCAAGTCGCTTATTAGGGACTAGCGGGAGAGCGAACACCGGGGAGCTGTTTTTT.

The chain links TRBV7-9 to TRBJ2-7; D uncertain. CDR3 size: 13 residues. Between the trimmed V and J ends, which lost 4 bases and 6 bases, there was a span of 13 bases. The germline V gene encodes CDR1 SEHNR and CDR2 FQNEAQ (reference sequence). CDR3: CASSSPPISEQYF. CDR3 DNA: TGTGCCAGCAGCTCCCCGCCCATCAGCGAGCAGTACTTC.

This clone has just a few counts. CDR3 loop: CSVEFKGTRPYEQYF. In DNA, the CDR3 is TGCAGCGTTGAGTTTAAGGGGACTAGACCTTACGAGCAGTACTTC. The chain combines TRBV29-1 with TRBJ2-7; 8 bases map to TRBD2. The J segment lost 4 bases and the V segment lost 3 bases, leaving 11 bases of the junction unmatched. The CDR3 has 15 amino acids. The germline V gene has CDR1 SQVTM and CDR2 ANQGSEA.

The CDR3 region has the DNA TGCGCCAGCAGCTTGCTCCCCAATGAGCAGTTCTTC. Protein product: CASSLLPNEQFF. This chain uses TRBV5-1 with TRBJ2-1; D unresolved. The CDR3 has 12 amino acids. V was clipped by 1 base and J by 6 bases, with 5 bases between them. Germline-derived CDR1 and CDR2 are SGHRS and YFSETQ.

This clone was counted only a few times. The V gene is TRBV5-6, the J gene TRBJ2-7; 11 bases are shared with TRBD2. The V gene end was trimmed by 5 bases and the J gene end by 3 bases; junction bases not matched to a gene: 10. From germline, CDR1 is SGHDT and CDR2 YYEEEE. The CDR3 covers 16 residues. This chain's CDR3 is CASSMTSGVLVYEQYF. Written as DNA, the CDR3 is TGTGCCAGCAGTATGACTAGCGGGGTTCTCGTCTACGAGCAGTACTTC.

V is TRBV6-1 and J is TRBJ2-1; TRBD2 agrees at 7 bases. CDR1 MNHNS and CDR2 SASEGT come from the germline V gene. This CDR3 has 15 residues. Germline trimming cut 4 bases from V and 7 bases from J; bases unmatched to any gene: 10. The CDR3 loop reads CASSVGGGPMNEQFF. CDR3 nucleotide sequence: TGTGCCAGCAGTGTCGGGGGAGGGCCAATGAATGAGCAGTTCTTC.

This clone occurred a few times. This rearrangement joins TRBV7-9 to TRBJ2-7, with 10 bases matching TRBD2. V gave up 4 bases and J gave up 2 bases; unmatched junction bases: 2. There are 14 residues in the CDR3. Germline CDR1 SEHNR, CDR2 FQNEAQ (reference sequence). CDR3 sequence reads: CASSSSGSTYEQYF. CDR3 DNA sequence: TGTGCCAGCAGCTCTAGCGGGAGCACCTACGAGCAGTACTTC.

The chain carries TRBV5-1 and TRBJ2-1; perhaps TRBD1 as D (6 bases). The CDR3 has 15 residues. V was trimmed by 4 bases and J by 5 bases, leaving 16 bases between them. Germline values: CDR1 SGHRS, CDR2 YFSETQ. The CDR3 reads CASSPHRAVNNEQFF. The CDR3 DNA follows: TGCGCCAGCAGCCCACACAGGGCGGTTAACAATGAGCAGTTCTTC.

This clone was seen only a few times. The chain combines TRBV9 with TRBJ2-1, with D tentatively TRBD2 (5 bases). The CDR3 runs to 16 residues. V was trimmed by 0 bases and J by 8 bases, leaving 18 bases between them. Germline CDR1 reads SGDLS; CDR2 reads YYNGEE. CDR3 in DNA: TGTGCCAGCAGCGTAGGATGGGAGACCGTTAGGGATGAGCAGTTCTTC. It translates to CASSVGWETVRDEQFF.

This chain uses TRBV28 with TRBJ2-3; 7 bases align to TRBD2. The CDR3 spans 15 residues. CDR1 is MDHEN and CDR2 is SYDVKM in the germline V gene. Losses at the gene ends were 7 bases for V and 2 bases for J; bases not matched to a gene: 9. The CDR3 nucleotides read TGTGCCAGCACTCATAGCGGGCGACTCACAGATACGCAGTATTTT. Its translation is CASTHSGRLTDTQYF. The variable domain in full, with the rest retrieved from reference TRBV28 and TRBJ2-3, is DVKVTQSSRYLVKRTGEKVFLECVQDMDHENMFWYRQDPGLGLRLIYFSYDVKMKEKGDIPEGYSVSREKKERFSLILESASTNQTSMYLCASTHSGRLTDTQYFGPGTRLTVL.

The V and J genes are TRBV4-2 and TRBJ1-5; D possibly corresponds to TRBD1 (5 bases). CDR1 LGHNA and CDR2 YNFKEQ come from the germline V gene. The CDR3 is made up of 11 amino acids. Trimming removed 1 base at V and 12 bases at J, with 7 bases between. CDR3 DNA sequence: TGTGCCAGCAGCCAAGGGGGGGACCAGCATTTT. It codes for CASSQGGDQHF.

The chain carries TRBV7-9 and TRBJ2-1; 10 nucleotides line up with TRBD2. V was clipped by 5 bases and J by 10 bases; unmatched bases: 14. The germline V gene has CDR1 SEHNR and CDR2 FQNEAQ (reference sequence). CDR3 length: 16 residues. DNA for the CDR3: TGTGCCAGCAGCCAAAGCAGCGGGAGGGCCCTAGGGGAGCAGTTCTTC. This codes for CASSQSSGRALGEQFF.

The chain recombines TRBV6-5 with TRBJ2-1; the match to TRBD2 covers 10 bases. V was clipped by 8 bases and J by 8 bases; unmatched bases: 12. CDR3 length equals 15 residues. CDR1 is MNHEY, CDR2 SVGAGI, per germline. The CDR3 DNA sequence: TGTGCCAGCGGCTCCGGAGCGGGAGGGGGGCATGAGCAGTTCTTC. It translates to CASGSGAGGGHEQFF.

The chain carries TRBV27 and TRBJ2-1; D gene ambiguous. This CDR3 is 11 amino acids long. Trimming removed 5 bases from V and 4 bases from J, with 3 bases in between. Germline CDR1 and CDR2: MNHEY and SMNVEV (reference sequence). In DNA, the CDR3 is TGTGCCAGCAGTCTTTACAATGAGCAGTTCTTC. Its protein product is CASSLYNEQFF.

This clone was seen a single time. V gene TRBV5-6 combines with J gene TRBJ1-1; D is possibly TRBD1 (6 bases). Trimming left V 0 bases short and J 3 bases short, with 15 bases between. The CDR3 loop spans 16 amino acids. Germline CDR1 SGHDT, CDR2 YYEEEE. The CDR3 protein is CASSLARTEFDTEAFF. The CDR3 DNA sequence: TGTGCCAGCAGCTTGGCAAGGACAGAATTTGACACTGAAGCTTTCTTT.

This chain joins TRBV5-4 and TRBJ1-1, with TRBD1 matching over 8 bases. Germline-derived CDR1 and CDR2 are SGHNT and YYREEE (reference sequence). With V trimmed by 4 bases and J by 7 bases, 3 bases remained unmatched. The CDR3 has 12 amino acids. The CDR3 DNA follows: TGTGCCAGCAGCGGACAGGGCATTGAAGCTTTCTTT. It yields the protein CASSGQGIEAFF.